The 3 T cell receptor beta chains in this list originate from one sample, sequenced in a study of cytomegalovirus exposure and HLA in healthy donors. TCRdb's table, derived via immunoSEQ multiplex PCR, lists solely in-frame clones and lacks some. The table records about 330,000 clones, roughly nine tenths of them present only once. The specimen sequenced was PBMCs. Source of these receptors: a woman aged 25 to 45 in good health and CMV-seropositive.

The rearrangement joins TRBV27 to TRBJ1-1, with a weak D call TRBD1 (5 bases). The CDR3 length is 11 residues. The V end lost 10 bases, the J end lost 1 base, and 7 bases lay between the germline ends. Germline V lookup: CDR1 MNHEY, CDR2 SMNVEV (reference sequence). The CDR3 region is CATQGNTEAFF. CDR3 bases: TGTGCCACGCAGGGGAACACTGAAGCTTTCTTT.

The chain recombines TRBV7-6 with TRBJ1-6; 8 bases are shared with TRBD1. Germline assignment: CDR1 SGHVS and CDR2 FNYEAQ. The CDR3 spans 17 residues. The J segment lost 7 bases and the V segment lost 2 bases, leaving 10 bases of the junction unmatched. The CDR3 sequence: CASSLSGGDRSNSPLHF. The CDR3 coding sequence is TGTGCCAGCAGCTTATCCGGTGGGGACAGGTCCAATTCACCCCTCCACTTT.

The chain employs TRBV30 and TRBJ2-5; 12 positions agree with TRBD2. Germline V CDR1 and CDR2: GTSNPN, SVGIG (reference sequence). V shed 3 bases and J 4 bases; nucleotides not matched to a gene: 3. The CDR3 runs to 14 residues. CDR3 in amino acids: CAWSPGLAGETQYF. The CDR3, as DNA: TGTGCCTGGAGCCCGGGACTAGCGGGAGAGACCCAGTACTTC.